The clone carrying this T cell receptor (beta chain) has a count of ten or more. The antigen remains unidentified. Stability of Graves' hyperthyroidism was defined as absent ophthalmopathy progression within 18 months. Germline lookup yields CDR1 SGHRS and CDR2 YFSETQ. There are 15 residues in the CDR3. The V end was cut by 2 bases, the J end by 8 bases, with 17 bases between. The data derive from a study of T cells in Graves' hyperthyroidism and ophthalmopathy. Study outcomes and limitations: Most thyroid-expanded clonotypes above 0.001 were also found in blood.

Authors of the study amplified TCR beta CDR3 regions from RNA transcripts. HTBI primers were employed in a first-round RT-PCR of the TCR CDR3. TCRdb redid the calling of the multiplex PCR reads with MiXCR, one entry per CDR3 protein. The table records some 420,000 distinct CDR3 sequences, around 15% of them present only once. The source of this sequence is a woman between 18 and 29 years old with Graves' hyperthyroidism. The sequencing input was blood. The chain combines TRBV5-1 with TRBJ2-1; tentatively, D is TRBD1 or TRBD2 (5 bases each). The CDR3 reads CASSLRGDLNHEQFF. The CDR3 DNA sequence: TGCGCCAGCAGCTTACGAGGGGACCTTAACCATGAGCAGTTCTTC.